One TCR beta chain is described in this entry. What it binds is unknown. The sample is drawn from a study of breast tumors, draining lymph nodes, adjacent tissues. General study points: Data fit most tumor T cells coming from lymph node, expanding in tumor.

V dropped 3 bases and J dropped 7 bases, with 12 bases sitting between them. Germline CDR1 and CDR2: DFQATT and SNEGSKA (reference sequence). The CDR3 extends over 12 amino acids. Breast cancer patients provided tissue from their axillary draining lymph nodes. Via MiXCR, TCRdb re-called the multiplex PCR reads, giving one row per CDR3 protein. The data contain about 230,000 distinct CDR3 sequences, roughly 32% of them singletons. The chain carries TRBV20-1 and TRBJ2-5, with D perhaps being TRBD1 or TRBD2 (5 bases each). The clonotype was recovered from a female donor with breast cancer. Some clones in this sample may be carry-over from other donors' samples. The sequencing input was axillary lymph node tissue. Here the CDR3 reads CSASPGRGTQYF. CDR3 nucleotides: TGCAGTGCTAGTCCGGGACGAGGGACCCAGTACTTC.